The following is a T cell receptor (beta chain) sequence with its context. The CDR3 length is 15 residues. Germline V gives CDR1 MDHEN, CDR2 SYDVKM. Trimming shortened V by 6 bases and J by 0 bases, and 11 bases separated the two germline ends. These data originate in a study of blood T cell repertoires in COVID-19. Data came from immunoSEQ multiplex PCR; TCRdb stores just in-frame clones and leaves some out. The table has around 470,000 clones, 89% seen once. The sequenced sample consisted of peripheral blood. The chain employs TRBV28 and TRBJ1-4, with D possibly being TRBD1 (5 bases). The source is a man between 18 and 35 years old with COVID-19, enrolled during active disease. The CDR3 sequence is CASRGGTATNEKLFF. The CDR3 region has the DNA TGTGCCAGCAGGGGAGGGACGGCAACTAATGAAAAACTGTTTTTT.